This T cell receptor beta chain was retrieved from a study of radiotherapy plus CTLA-4 blockade in lung cancer. Trimming took 1 base from V and 2 from J; bases not matched to a gene: 3. Per the germline V gene, CDR1 is LGHNA and CDR2 is YNFKEQ. The CDR3 sequence is 17 residues long. Sequenced by immunoSEQ multiplex PCR; TCRdb stores in-frame clones only, minus some. The table lists 90,000 to 100,000 clones, approximately 82% of them singletons. The chain couples TRBV4-2 to TRBJ2-2, with 11 nucleotides matching TRBD2. This sample comprised peripheral blood, obtained from a patient treated with radiotherapy plus ipilimumab. This clonotype was sampled from a human donor with non-small cell lung cancer that progressed on radiotherapy plus ipilimumab. In DNA, the CDR3 is TGTGCCAGCAGCCAAGGTAGCGGGAGGGTTAACACCGGGGAGCTGTTTTTT. This gives the protein CASSQGSGRVNTGELFF.